The present entry profiles one TCR beta chain with its context. With 6 bases clipped from V and 7 bases from J, the junction kept 10 bases outside the gene matches. This CDR3 is built from 14 residues. CDR1 and CDR2 (germline): SGHDT, YYEEEE. The sample originates from a study of blood T cell repertoires in COVID-19. Study information: Collection of acute and convalescent COVID-19 samples took place in the United States, Italy and Spain. Nucleic acid was either cDNA or gDNA, and it came from T cells, B-cell-depleted T cells, or PBMCs.

Under the authors' procedure: Reference gene primer amplification yielded estimated nucleated cell counts. Using immunoSEQ multiplex PCR, the repertoire was profiled, and TCRdb retains in-frame clones only, with some absent. V, J and clone size were drawn from that table, and D and trimming were deduced from the DNA. The data contain around 72,000 clones, around 90% of them singletons. The TCR comes from a human donor with active COVID-19. The donor label of this sample is uncertain. Input material: peripheral blood. The chain recombines TRBV5-6 with TRBJ1-5, with 7 bases aligning to TRBD1. The CDR3 DNA reads TGTGCCAGCACGGTGACAGGGCTCGTCCAGCCCCAGCATTTT. Protein sequence: CASTVTGLVQPQHF.